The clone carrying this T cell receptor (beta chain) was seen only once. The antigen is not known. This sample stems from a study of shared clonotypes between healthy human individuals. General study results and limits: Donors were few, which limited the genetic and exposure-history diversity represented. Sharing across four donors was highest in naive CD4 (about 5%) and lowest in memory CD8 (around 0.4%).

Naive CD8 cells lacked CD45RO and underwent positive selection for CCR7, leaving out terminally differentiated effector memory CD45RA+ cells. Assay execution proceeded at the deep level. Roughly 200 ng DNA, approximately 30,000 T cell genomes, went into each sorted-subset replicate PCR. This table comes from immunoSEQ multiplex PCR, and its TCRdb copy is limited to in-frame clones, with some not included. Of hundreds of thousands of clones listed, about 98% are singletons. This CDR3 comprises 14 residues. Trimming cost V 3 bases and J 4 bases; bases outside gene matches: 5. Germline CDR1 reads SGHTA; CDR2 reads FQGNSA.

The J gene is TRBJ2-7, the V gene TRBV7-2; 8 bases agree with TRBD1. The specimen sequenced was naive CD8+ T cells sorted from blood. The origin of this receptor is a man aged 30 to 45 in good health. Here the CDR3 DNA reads TGTGCCAGCAGCTTTTTCAGGGGGCAATACGAGCAGTACTTC. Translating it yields CASSFFRGQYEQYF. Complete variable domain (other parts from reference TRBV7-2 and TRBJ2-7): GAGVSQSPSNKVTEKGKDVELRCDPISGHTALYWYRQSLGQGLEFLIYFQGNSAPDKSGLPSDRFSAERTGGSVSTLTIQRTQQEDSAVYLCASSFFRGQYEQYFGPGTRLTVT.